Below are 2 T cell receptor beta chains sequenced from a single sample in a study of T cells in women clearing cervical HPV infection. Clones were read by immunoSEQ multiplex PCR, and TCRdb kept only the in-frame ones, dropping some. Recorded here are tens of thousands of clones; the top ten clones represent more than 7%. What was sequenced was blood buffy coat. These receptors originate from a woman aged 18-69 years with a cervical HPV16 infection that either progressed to CIN3+ or cleared (not recorded which).

As concerns this clone: The CDR3 end is not reached by the read, which stops 3 residues before it; the germline J gene fills it in. The rearrangement links TRBV19 to TRBJ1-2, with a possible D match to TRBD1 (6 bases). This CDR3 has 14 residues. Germline-derived CDR1 and CDR2 are LNHDA and SQIVND (reference sequence). Partial CDR3 DNA: TGTGCCAGTAGTTTCCACCGGGACACACGGGGC. Its translation is CASSFHRDTRG. The CDR3 as a whole reads CASSFHRDTRGYTF.

CDR3 DNA, as far as it was read: TGTGCCAGCAGCTTATTCAGGGAGGGATATCAGCCC. This codes for CASSLFREGYQP. The whole CDR3 protein is CASSLFREGYQPQHF. The chain uses TRBV7-2 and TRBJ1-5; TRBD1 might be the D (5 bases). The read ends 3 residues before the CDR3 terminus; that terminus is restored from the germline J gene. Per germline, CDR1 SGHTA and CDR2 FQGNSA. Trimming removed 2 bases from V and 5 bases from J, with 13 bases in between. There are 15 residues in the CDR3. Looking up the rest from reference TRBV7-2 and TRBJ1-5 gives the full variable domain: GAGVSQSPSNKVTEKGKDVELRCDPISGHTALYWYRQSLGQGLEFLIYFQGNSAPDKSGLPSDRFSAERTGGSVSTLTIQRTQQEDSAVYLCASSLFREGYQPQHFGDGTRLSIL.